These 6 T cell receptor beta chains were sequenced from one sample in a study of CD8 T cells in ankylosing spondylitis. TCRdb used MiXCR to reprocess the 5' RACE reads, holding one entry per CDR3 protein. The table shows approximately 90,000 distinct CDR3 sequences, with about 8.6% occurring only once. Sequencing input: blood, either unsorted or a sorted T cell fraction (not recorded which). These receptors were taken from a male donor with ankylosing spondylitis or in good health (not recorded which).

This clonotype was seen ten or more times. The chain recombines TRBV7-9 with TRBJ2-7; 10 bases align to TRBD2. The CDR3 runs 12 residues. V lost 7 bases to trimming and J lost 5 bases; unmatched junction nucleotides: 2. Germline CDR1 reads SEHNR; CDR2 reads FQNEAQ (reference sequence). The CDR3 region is CASTAGGDEQYF. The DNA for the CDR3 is TGTGCCAGCACAGCGGGAGGGGACGAGCAGTACTTC.

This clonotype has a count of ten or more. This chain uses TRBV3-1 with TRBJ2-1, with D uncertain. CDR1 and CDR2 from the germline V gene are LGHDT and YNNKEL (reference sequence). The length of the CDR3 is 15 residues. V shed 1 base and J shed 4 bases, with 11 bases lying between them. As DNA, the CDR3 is TGTGCCAGCAGCCAAGGAATCCTAGAGTACAATGAGCAGTTCTTC. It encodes CASSQGILEYNEQFF.

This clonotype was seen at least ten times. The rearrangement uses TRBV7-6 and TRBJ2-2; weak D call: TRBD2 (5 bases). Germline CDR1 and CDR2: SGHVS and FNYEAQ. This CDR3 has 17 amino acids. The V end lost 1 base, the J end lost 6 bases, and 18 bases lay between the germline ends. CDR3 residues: CASSLVSPQRAPGELFF. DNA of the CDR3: TGTGCCAGCAGCTTAGTCTCCCCGCAGAGGGCCCCCGGGGAGCTGTTTTTT.

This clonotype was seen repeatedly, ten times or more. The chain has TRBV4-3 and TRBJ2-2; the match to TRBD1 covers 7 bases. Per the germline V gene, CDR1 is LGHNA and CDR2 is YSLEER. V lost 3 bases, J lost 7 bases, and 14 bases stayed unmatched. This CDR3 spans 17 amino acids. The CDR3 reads CASSHPMGTAVGGELFF. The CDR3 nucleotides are TGCGCCAGCAGCCACCCAATGGGGACAGCAGTTGGCGGGGAGCTGTTTTTT.

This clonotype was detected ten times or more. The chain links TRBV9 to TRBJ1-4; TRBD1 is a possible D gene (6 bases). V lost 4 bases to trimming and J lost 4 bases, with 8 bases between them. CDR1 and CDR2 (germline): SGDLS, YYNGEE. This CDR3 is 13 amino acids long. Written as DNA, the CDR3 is TGTGCCAGCAGCCCGGACAGTAATGAAAAACTGTTTTTT. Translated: CASSPDSNEKLFF.

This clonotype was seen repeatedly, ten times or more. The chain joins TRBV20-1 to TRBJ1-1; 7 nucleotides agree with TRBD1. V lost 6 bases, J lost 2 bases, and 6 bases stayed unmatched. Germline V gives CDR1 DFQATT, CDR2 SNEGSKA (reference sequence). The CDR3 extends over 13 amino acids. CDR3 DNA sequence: TGCAGTGCGAAACTAGGGGGCAACACTGAAGCTTTCTTT. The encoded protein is CSAKLGGNTEAFF.